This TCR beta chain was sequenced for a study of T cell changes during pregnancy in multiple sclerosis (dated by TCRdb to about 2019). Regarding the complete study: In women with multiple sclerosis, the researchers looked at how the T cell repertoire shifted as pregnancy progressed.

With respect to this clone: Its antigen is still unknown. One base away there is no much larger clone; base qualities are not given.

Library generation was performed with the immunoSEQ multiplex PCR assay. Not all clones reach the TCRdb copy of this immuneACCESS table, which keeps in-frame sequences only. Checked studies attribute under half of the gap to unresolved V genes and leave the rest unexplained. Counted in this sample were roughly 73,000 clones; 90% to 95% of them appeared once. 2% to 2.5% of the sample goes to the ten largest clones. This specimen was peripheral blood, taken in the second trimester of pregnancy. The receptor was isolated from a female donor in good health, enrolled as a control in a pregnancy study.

The CDR3 protein: CAISSVSYNEQFF. The DNA sequence is given as TGTGCCATCAGCAGCGTCTCCTACAATGAGCAGTTCTTC. This chain is built from TRBV10-3 and TRBJ2-1; no D gene call is confident. The junction shows trimming of 6 bases on V and 0 bases on J, plus 6 bases between the germline ends. The CDR3 spans 13 residues, from the cysteine through the phenylalanine. The DNA shown is the 39-base CDR3, in frame from base 1. CDR1 ENHRY and CDR2 SYGVKD are derived from the germline V gene.